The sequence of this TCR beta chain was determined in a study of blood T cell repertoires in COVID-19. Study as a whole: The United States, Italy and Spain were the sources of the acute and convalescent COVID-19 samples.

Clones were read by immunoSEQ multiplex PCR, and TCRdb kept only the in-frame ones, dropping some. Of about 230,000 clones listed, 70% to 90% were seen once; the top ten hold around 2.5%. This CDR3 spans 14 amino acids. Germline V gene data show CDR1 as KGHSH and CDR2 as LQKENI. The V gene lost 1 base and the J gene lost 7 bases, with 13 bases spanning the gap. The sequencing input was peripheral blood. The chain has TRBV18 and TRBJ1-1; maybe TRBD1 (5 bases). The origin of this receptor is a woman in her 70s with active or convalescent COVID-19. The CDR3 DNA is TGTGCCAGCTCACCACTTGGGCGGGACGGTGAAGCTTTCTTT. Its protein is CASSPLGRDGEAFF.